These 30 T cell receptor beta chains were sequenced from one sample in a study of control samples from healthy donors and cancer patients. Sequencing was performed with immunoSEQ multiplex PCR; in TCRdb, only in-frame clones are kept and a portion is missing. The sample lists about 410,000 clones, over 75% occurring once. Sequenced material: PBMCs. All receptors come from a man aged 40-50 years with head and neck cancer.

The genes are TRBV6-6 and TRBJ1-5; the match to TRBD1 covers 10 bases. The CDR3 length is 16 residues. The germline V gene encodes CDR1 MNHNY and CDR2 SVGAGI (reference sequence). Trimming removed 0 bases from V and 2 bases from J; junction bases left unmatched: 1. CDR3 sequence (DNA): TGTGCCAGCAGTTACTCAGGGACAGGGGGCAATCAGCCCCAGCATTTT. It yields the protein CASSYSGTGGNQPQHF.

The rearrangement links TRBV6-2 or TRBV6-3 to TRBJ1-5; TRBD1 matches at 9 bases. Trimming cost V 6 bases and J 4 bases; bases outside gene matches: 4. This CDR3 comprises 14 residues. Germline CDR1 MNHEY, CDR2 SVGEGT. CDR3 bases: TGTGCCAGCAGCCCGACAGGGGGAAATCAGCCCCAGCATTTT. Translating it yields CASSPTGGNQPQHF.

The J gene is TRBJ2-7, the V gene TRBV5-4; 9 bases match TRBD1. Per the germline V gene, CDR1 is SGHNT and CDR2 is YYREEE (reference sequence). The V gene end was trimmed by 4 bases and the J gene end by 2 bases; junction bases not matched to a gene: 4. This CDR3 has 14 residues. This CDR3 reads CASSADRGAYEQYF. CDR3 DNA sequence: TGTGCCAGCAGCGCGGACAGGGGCGCCTACGAGCAGTACTTC. Based on the CDR3 plus reference TRBV5-4 and TRBJ2-7, the full variable domain is ETGVTQSPTHLIKTRGQQVTLRCSSQSGHNTVSWYQQALGQGPQFIFQYYREEENGRGNFPPRFSGLQFPNYSSELNVNALELDDSALYLCASSADRGAYEQYFGPGTRLTVT.

The rearrangement joins TRBV5-1 to TRBJ1-6; possibly TRBD1 for D (5 bases). The V gene lost 0 bases and the J gene lost 5 bases, with 9 bases spanning the gap. The CDR3 has 15 residues. The V gene's germline CDR1 is SGHRS and CDR2 YFSETQ. Here the CDR3 reads CASSLAPTDNSPLHF. CDR3 DNA sequence: TGCGCCAGCAGCTTGGCCCCGACAGATAATTCACCCCTCCACTTT.

V and J are TRBV19 and TRBJ2-2; 7 nucleotides match TRBD2. Trimming took 6 bases from V and 6 from J; bases not matched to a gene: 4. The CDR3 sequence is 13 residues long. In germline, CDR1 is LNHDA, CDR2 SQIVND (reference sequence). The CDR3 spells CASSNGGAGELFF. CDR3 nucleotides: TGTGCCAGTAGCAATGGGGGGGCCGGGGAGCTGTTTTTT. Looking up the rest from reference TRBV19 and TRBJ2-2 gives the full variable domain: DGGITQSPKYLFRKEGQNVTLSCEQNLNHDAMYWYRQDPGQGLRLIYYSQIVNDFQKGDIAEGYSVSREKKESFPLTVTSAQKNPTAFYLCASSNGGAGELFFGEGSRLTVL.

This clone was picked up one time. The chain combines TRBV28 with TRBJ2-1, with 10 bases that match TRBD1. The CDR3 runs to 16 residues. Trimming cost V 5 bases and J 10 bases; bases outside gene matches: 14. The germline CDR1 and CDR2 sequences are MDHEN and SYDVKM. The CDR3 DNA reads as TGTGCCAGCAGTATGACCGGGACAGGGGCCCGCATGGAGCAGTTCTTC. This gives the protein CASSMTGTGARMEQFF.

The V and J genes are TRBV28 and TRBJ1-3, with D possibly matching TRBD1 (6 bases). This CDR3 comprises 14 residues. The germline V and J ends were trimmed by 5 bases and 4 bases, with 12 bases remaining between them. Germline V lookup: CDR1 MDHEN, CDR2 SYDVKM. The CDR3 region has the DNA TGTGCCAGCAGTCCCGAGAGGGGGGGAAACACCATATATTTT. This gives the protein CASSPERGGNTIYF.

The rearrangement links TRBV4-1 to TRBJ2-1; D is possibly TRBD1 (5 bases). Germline CDR1 and CDR2: MGHRA and YSYEKL. The CDR3 loop spans 16 amino acids. V was clipped by 4 bases and J by 0 bases, with 13 bases between them. The CDR3, as DNA: TGCGCCAGCAGCCGAGAGACAGTGAGCTCCTACAATGAGCAGTTCTTC. This codes for CASSRETVSSYNEQFF.

The chain uses TRBV15 and TRBJ1-1, with TRBD1 matching 10 bases. The length of the CDR3 is 20 residues. In germline, CDR1 is LNHNV, CDR2 YYDKDF (reference sequence). J gave up 3 bases and V 0 bases, and 16 bases lay outside the gene matches. The CDR3 reads CATSRDPPIHGQGVYTEAFF. CDR3 nucleotide sequence: TGTGCCACCAGCAGAGATCCCCCTATACACGGACAGGGGGTGTACACTGAAGCTTTCTTT.

This chain connects TRBV5-1 to TRBJ2-5, with 8 bases lining up with TRBD1. The V and J ends lost 3 bases and 1 base, in that order; junction bases with no gene match: 2. The CDR3 totals 14 residues. The germline CDR1 and CDR2 sequences are SGHRS and YFSETQ. CDR3 in DNA: TGCGCCAGCAGCTCAACAGGGGGCCAAGAGACCCAGTACTTC. Protein sequence: CASSSTGGQETQYF.

The chain carries TRBV10-1 and TRBJ2-1, with D tentatively TRBD2 (5 bases). Germline V lookup: CDR1 WNHNN, CDR2 SYGVQD (reference sequence). V lost 6 bases and J 15 bases, leaving 18 bases between the germline ends. This CDR3 has 12 amino acids. The CDR3 reads CASSSEDGERFF. In DNA, the CDR3 is TGCGCCAGCAGCTCCGAGGACGGGGAACGGTTCTTC.

Points on this clone: One junction end does not reproduce the germline sequence, and a read error may be involved. J is TRBJ1-2 and V is TRBV11-3; D might be TRBD1 (5 bases). This CDR3 is built from 16 residues. Germline V lookup: CDR1 SGHNT, CDR2 YENEEA. The CDR3 loop reads CASSLGAIGANYDYTF. The DNA for the CDR3 is TGTGCCAGCAGCTTAGGTGCAATAGGGGCCAACTATGACTACACCTTC.

The J gene is TRBJ2-3, the V gene TRBV5-1, with 12 nucleotides matching TRBD2. Germline V lookup: CDR1 SGHRS, CDR2 YFSETQ. The CDR3 length is 19 residues. Losses at the gene ends were 5 bases for V and 6 bases for J; bases not matched to a gene: 19. The CDR3 coding sequence is TGCGCCAGCAGTTCCCCCACCCGGACTAGCGGGAATGCGGCGGATACGCAGTATTTT. It encodes CASSSPTRTSGNAADTQYF. Variable domain in full (rest from reference TRBV5-1 and TRBJ2-3): KAGVTQTPRYLIKTRGQQVTLSCSPISGHRSVSWYQQTPGQGLQFLFEYFSETQRNKGNFPGRFSGRQFSNSRSEMNVSTLELGDSALYLCASSSPTRTSGNAADTQYFGPGTRLTVL.

The V call is TRBV7-3, the J call TRBJ2-1, with 8 nucleotides matching TRBD2. CDR3 length: 14 amino acids. The trim removed 4 bases at V and 9 bases at J, leaving 8 bases unmatched. Per germline, CDR1 SGHTA and CDR2 FQGTGA. The CDR3 protein is CASSSTGTSSEQFF. CDR3 in DNA: TGTGCCAGCAGCTCTACCGGGACTAGTAGTGAGCAGTTCTTC.

V and J are TRBV5-5 and TRBJ2-7; possibly TRBD2 for D (5 bases). CDR3 size: 16 residues. V lost 0 bases and J lost 3, with 16 bases in between. Germline assignment: CDR1 SGHKS and CDR2 YYEKEE (reference sequence). The CDR3 DNA is TGTGCCAGCAGCTTGGTGGCGCGGGTAGACTACTACGAGCAGTACTTC. The encoded protein is CASSLVARVDYYEQYF. Drawing the rest from reference TRBV5-5 and TRBJ2-7, the complete variable domain is DAGVTQSPTHLIKTRGQQVTLRCSPISGHKSVSWYQQVLGQGPQFIFQYYEKEERGRGNFPDRFSARQFPNYSSELNVNALLLGDSALYLCASSLVARVDYYEQYFGPGTRLTVT.

This clone has only one observation. This rearrangement joins TRBV28 to TRBJ1-6; D is unresolved. Deletions cut 6 bases from V and 10 bases from J, with 16 bases between. The germline CDR1 and CDR2 sequences are MDHEN and SYDVKM. The CDR3 extends over 14 amino acids. CDR3 protein: CASRVEGGGSPLHF. The CDR3 coding sequence is TGTGCCAGCAGGGTCGAAGGAGGTGGATCACCCCTCCACTTT.

The chain recombines TRBV30 with TRBJ1-2, with D unclear. The CDR3 contains 13 residues. Trimming removed 4 bases at V and 3 bases at J, with 12 bases between. The germline CDR1 and CDR2 sequences are GTSNPN and SVGIG (reference sequence). In nucleotides, the CDR3 is TGTGCCTGGACAAGGAGTGTGGACTATGGCTACACCTTC. Translating it yields CAWTRSVDYGYTF. The whole variable domain, filled in from reference TRBV30 and TRBJ1-2, reads SQTIHQWPATLVQPVGSPLSLECTVEGTSNPNLYWYRQAAGRGLQLLFYSVGIGQISSEVPQNLSASRPQDRQFILSSKKLLLSDSGFYLCAWTRSVDYGYTFGSGTRLTVV.

This clone has only one observation. The chain employs TRBV28 and TRBJ1-2, with 10 bases identical to TRBD1. CDR1 and CDR2 (germline): MDHEN, SYDVKM. CDR3 length: 16 amino acids. V lost 5 bases, J lost 5 bases, and 11 bases stayed unmatched. The CDR3 coding sequence is TGTGCCAGCAGTATACCCGGGACAGGGGAGGGGTATGGCTACACCTTC. Its translation is CASSIPGTGEGYGYTF.

The CDR3 region is CAISDSSRSNQPQHF. The CDR3 DNA follows: TGTGCCATCAGTGATTCGAGTAGGAGCAATCAGCCCCAGCATTTT. The gene calls are TRBV10-3 and TRBJ1-5; D gene uncertain. The CDR3 consists of 15 residues. The germline CDR1 and CDR2 sequences are ENHRY and SYGVKD. Trimming removed 3 bases from V and 1 base from J, with 10 bases in between.

This chain links TRBV28 with TRBJ1-2, with no clear D. The CDR3 is 13 amino acids. Looked up from germline, CDR1 is MDHEN and CDR2 is SYDVKM. Trimming took 7 bases from V and 3 from J, leaving 12 bases between them. This CDR3 reads CASTEREDYGYTF. The CDR3 DNA reads as TGTGCCAGCACCGAAAGGGAGGACTATGGCTACACCTTC.

This chain joins TRBV4-3 and TRBJ2-7; D not resolved. CDR3 length: 14 residues. Trimming left V 1 base short and J 6 bases short, with 13 bases between. Germline V lookup: CDR1 LGHNA, CDR2 YSLEER. In DNA form, the CDR3 reads TGCGCCAGCAGCCAAGGTCAGCACGGTGGCGAGCAGTACTTC. Translated: CASSQGQHGGEQYF.

This chain joins TRBV7-2 and TRBJ2-1, with TRBD2 matching over 9 bases. The CDR3 is made up of 11 amino acids. V lost 7 bases to trimming and J lost 16 bases; unmatched junction nucleotides: 8. Germline assignment: CDR1 SGHTA and CDR2 FQGNSA. CDR3 coding DNA: TGTGCCAGCACCTTCCTGGGACTAGCTTTCTTC. Protein product: CASTFLGLAFF.

The chain links TRBV9 to TRBJ1-4, with 7 bases fitting TRBD1. The germline gives CDR1 SGDLS, CDR2 YYNGEE. The CDR3 length is 14 residues. Unmatched junction bases numbered 4, after V lost 2 bases and J lost 6 bases. The CDR3 bases are TGTGCCAGCAGCGTTACCGGACAGGATGAAAAACTGTTTTTT. Protein: CASSVTGQDEKLFF.

The J gene is TRBJ1-2, the V gene TRBV6-2 or TRBV6-3; 8 nucleotides align to TRBD1. Germline values: CDR1 MNHEY, CDR2 SVGEGT. This CDR3 comprises 14 residues. V was pared by 3 bases and J by 7 bases, with 7 bases of the junction left unmatched. The CDR3 spells CASSYNQGAFGYTF. The CDR3 nucleotides are TGTGCCAGCAGTTATAATCAGGGGGCGTTTGGCTACACCTTC.

The gene calls are TRBV14 and TRBJ2-3, with D tentatively TRBD2 (6 bases). V was clipped by 0 bases and J by 8 bases, with 12 bases between them. From germline, CDR1 is SGHDN and CDR2 FVKESK. The CDR3 extends over 14 amino acids. This CDR3 is CASSQDVRRGTQYF. The DNA of the CDR3 is TGTGCCAGCAGCCAAGATGTCAGGAGGGGTACGCAGTATTTT.

CDR3 region: CASSWRGGAGGEQYF. CDR3 coding DNA: TGTGCCAGCAGCTGGAGGGGCGGGGCCGGTGGCGAGCAGTACTTC. The J gene is TRBJ2-7, the V gene TRBV5-8, with D maybe TRBD2 (6 bases). Trimming took off 3 bases at V and 6 bases at J, with 19 bases between the two ends. CDR1 SGHTS and CDR2 YDEGEE come from the germline V gene. The CDR3 loop spans 15 amino acids.

The CDR3 sequence: CATMGLAGGSYEQYF. The CDR3 nucleotides are TGTGCCACCATGGGACTAGCGGGAGGTTCCTACGAGCAGTACTTC. The chain uses TRBV19 and TRBJ2-7; 15 positions match TRBD2. This CDR3 is built from 15 residues. CDR1 LNHDA and CDR2 SQIVND come from the germline V gene (reference sequence). Trimming took 10 bases from V and 1 from J; bases not matched to a gene: 5. The variable domain in full, completed from reference TRBV19 and TRBJ2-7, reads DGGITQSPKYLFRKEGQNVTLSCEQNLNHDAMYWYRQDPGQGLRLIYYSQIVNDFQKGDIAEGYSVSREKKESFPLTVTSAQKNPTAFYLCATMGLAGGSYEQYFGPGTRLTVT.

The chain employs TRBV10-1 and TRBJ1-5, with a weak D call TRBD1 (5 bases). The length of the CDR3 is 17 residues. Trimming removed 8 bases at V and 1 base at J, with 21 bases between. Germline V gives CDR1 WNHNN, CDR2 SYGVQD (reference sequence). CDR3 coding DNA: TGCGCCAGCTCGGGAGGCGGGGCCATCCGAAGCAATCAGCCCCAGCATTTT. This translates into CASSGGGAIRSNQPQHF.

This sequence joins TRBV29-1 and TRBJ2-1, with 8 nucleotides matching TRBD1. The CDR3 contains 14 residues. V trimming: 4 bases; J trimming: 7 bases; junction bases outside the gene matches: 9. Germline V CDR1 and CDR2: SQVTM, ANQGSEA. Here the CDR3 DNA reads TGCAGCGTTGTAAGGCAGGGGGCTAAGAATGAGCAGTTCTTC. Translated, it gives CSVVRQGAKNEQFF.

The J gene is TRBJ2-1, the V gene TRBV7-8, with 8 bases that match TRBD1. The CDR3 totals 16 residues. The V gene's germline CDR1 is SGHVS and CDR2 FQNEAQ. V shed 4 bases and J 0 bases; nucleotides not matched to a gene: 5. CDR3 nucleotide sequence: TGTGCCAGCAGCTCCGTCAGGGGGCTCTCCTACAATGAGCAGTTCTTC. Residues: CASSSVRGLSYNEQFF.